This T cell receptor beta chain was documented in a study of beta chain features in type 1 diabetes. Overall study findings and caveats: Shorter TCRB CDR3s, moderately but significantly so, were found in Type 1 diabetes patients in all four CD4+ subsets.

The investigators reverse transcribed all of the isolated RNA, so they sequenced expressed TCRB transcripts. Generated by immunoSEQ multiplex PCR, the TCRdb table keeps only in-frame clones and is missing some. The data contain 500,000 to 850,000 clones, over 13% of them singletons. CDR1 is SQVTM and CDR2 is ANQGSEA in the germline V gene. With 4 bases removed from V and 6 bases from J, the gap between germline ends came to 13 bases. There are 13 residues in the CDR3. As regards this clone: Its matching antigen is unknown.

The rearrangement joins TRBV29-1 to TRBJ2-1; D unclear. The clonotype originates from a man aged 18 to 29 with type 1 diabetes. Sequenced input: naive CD4+ T cells from blood. CDR3 nucleotides: TGCAGCGTTGGACCGCTCAGGATCAATGAGCAGTTCTTC. It encodes CSVGPLRINEQFF.